The clone carrying this T cell receptor beta chain was recorded at least ten times. Its antigen is undetermined. Researchers attached unique molecular identifiers to individual cDNA molecules. TCRdb reprocessed the 5' RACE reads with MiXCR, giving one entry per CDR3 protein. The sample comprises more than 60,000 distinct CDR3 sequences, 4% to 5.5% of which are singletons, and around 5.2% rests with the top ten. The sample is drawn from a study of early T cells in non-severe SARS-CoV-2 infection. On the study more broadly: Unsorted whole blood bulk RNA was sequenced, with unpaired chains. General study findings and limits: The VDJdb matching leaned toward anti-spike CD8 responses and overlooked private and CD4 specificities.

V dropped 2 bases and J dropped 7; count of bases not matched to a gene: 4. The CDR3 loop spans 13 amino acids. Per the germline V gene, CDR1 is SGHRS and CDR2 is YFSETQ. The chain links TRBV5-1 to TRBJ1-2, with 8 bases lining up with TRBD1. Material for sequencing was whole blood. The TCR was taken from an adult who was a healthcare worker with PCR-confirmed SARS-CoV-2 infection or an uninfected control (not recorded which). The CDR3 sequence is CASSFGQGSGYTF. The CDR3 coding sequence is TGCGCCAGCAGCTTTGGACAGGGAAGTGGCTACACCTTC.